This is a list of T cell receptor beta chains from one sample in a study of cytomegalovirus exposure and HLA in healthy donors. The data were produced by immunoSEQ multiplex PCR, yet TCRdb's version contains in-frame clones alone and is incomplete. The top ten hold less than 1.5% of the sample, which has more than 150,000 clones, 70% to 80% seen once. Material: PBMCs. Every receptor here comes from a man aged 18-30 years in good health and CMV-seronegative. The CDR3 runs from the conserved cysteine through the conserved F or W. D genes are given only for firm matches. Where a row states a size, it is once, few, many or the class of an expanded clone; other rows omit it.

TRBD2 | TRBJ2-7 | NA | TRBV7-2 | CASSLEVGGAYEQYF | TGTGCCAGCAGCTTAGAGGTTGGGGGGGCCTACGAGCAGTACTTC
TRBD1 | TRBJ1-2 | once | TRBV5-4 | CASSGGDRVVDGYTF | TGTGCCAGCAGCGGAGGGGACAGGGTCGTTGATGGCTACACCTTC
TRBD2 | TRBJ2-3 | NA | TRBV11-2 | CASSLLTGTSGGRRDTQYF | TGTGCCAGCAGCTTACTCACCGGGACTAGCGGGGGCAGACGAGATACGCAGTATTTT
TRBD1 | TRBJ1-5 | few | TRBV4-3 | CASSQEGGGNQPQHF | TGCGCCAGCAGCCAAGAAGGGGGCGGAAATCAGCCCCAGCATTTT
NA | TRBJ1-2 | once | TRBV7-7 | CASSLGPLRQAAGYTF | TGTGCTAGCAGCTTAGGGCCCCTTAGACAGGCGGCTGGCTACACCTTC
TRBD1 | TRBJ1-1 | NA | TRBV13 | CASSSRLIYRGRGRVNTEAFF | TGTGCCAGCAGCTCCCGACTAATTTACAGGGGGCGTGGCAGGGTGAACACTGAAGCTTTCTTT
TRBD1 | TRBJ1-1 | NA | TRBV6-6 | CASSPGTGPKQAFF | TGTGCCAGCAGTCCCGGGACAGGGCCTAAACAGGCTTTCTTT
NA | TRBJ1-1 | few | TRBV18 | CASSTVNSGPNTEAFF | TGTGCCAGCTCAACCGTAAACAGCGGACCGAACACTGAAGCTTTCTTT
NA | TRBJ1-2 | NA | TRBV19 | CASSIVQAYGYTF | TGTGCCAGTAGTATTGTACAGGCCTATGGCTACACCTTC
TRBD1 | TRBJ1-1 | few | TRBV6-1 | CAGRDRVLGNTEAFF | TGTGCCGGACGGGACAGGGTTCTTGGGAACACTGAAGCTTTCTTT
TRBD1 | TRBJ1-5 | NA | TRBV5-3 | CARRFPAGQGEQPQHF | TGTGCCAGAAGGTTCCCCGCGGGACAGGGAGAGCAGCCCCAGCATTTT